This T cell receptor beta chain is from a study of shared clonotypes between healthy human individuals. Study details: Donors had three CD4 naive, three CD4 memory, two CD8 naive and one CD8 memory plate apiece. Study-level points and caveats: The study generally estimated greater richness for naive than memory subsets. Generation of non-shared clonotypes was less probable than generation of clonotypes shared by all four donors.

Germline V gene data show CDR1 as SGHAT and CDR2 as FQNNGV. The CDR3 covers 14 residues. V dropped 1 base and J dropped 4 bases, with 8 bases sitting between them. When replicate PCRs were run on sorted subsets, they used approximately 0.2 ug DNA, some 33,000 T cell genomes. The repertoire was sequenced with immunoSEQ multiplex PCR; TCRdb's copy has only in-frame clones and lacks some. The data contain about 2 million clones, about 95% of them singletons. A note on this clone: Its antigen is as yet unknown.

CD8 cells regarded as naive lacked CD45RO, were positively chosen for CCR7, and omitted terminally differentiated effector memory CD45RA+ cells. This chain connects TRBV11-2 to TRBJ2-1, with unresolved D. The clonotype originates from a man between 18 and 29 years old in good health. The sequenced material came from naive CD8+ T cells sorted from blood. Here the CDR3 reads CASSLVAGYNEQFF. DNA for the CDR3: TGTGCCAGCAGCTTAGTCGCAGGTTACAATGAGCAGTTCTTC.